The 13 T cell receptor beta chains below all came from one sample that was sequenced in a study of PD-1 blockade in classical Hodgkin lymphoma. The assay was immunoSEQ multiplex PCR, and TCRdb's table has in-frame clones only and misses some. The repertoire holds over 60,000 clones, 85% to 95% seen once, with over 2.5% in the top ten. The time point: newly diagnosed, previously untreated cHL patient sample. The sequencing sample was made of peripheral blood mononuclear cells (PBMCs). Receptors were obtained from a human donor with classical Hodgkin lymphoma.

The chain joins TRBV11-3 to TRBJ2-6; TRBD1 aligns across 8 bases. Germline CDR1 is SGHNT and CDR2 is YENEEA. V lost 5 bases and J lost 0; bases outside the gene matches: 6. This CDR3 contains 17 residues. CDR3 in amino acids: CASSPDRGSSGANVLTF. CDR3 coding DNA: TGTGCCAGCAGCCCAGACAGGGGCTCCTCTGGGGCCAACGTCCTGACTTTC.

The chain links TRBV7-9 to TRBJ1-2, with 8 bases aligning to TRBD1. V was clipped by 5 bases and J by 4 bases; unmatched bases: 3. This CDR3 contains 13 residues. In germline, CDR1 is SEHNR, CDR2 FQNEAQ (reference sequence). CDR3 protein: CASSSGQGYGYTF. The DNA of the CDR3 is TGTGCCAGCAGCAGCGGACAGGGCTATGGCTACACCTTC.

The chain is built from TRBV6-6 and TRBJ2-3; D is perhaps TRBD2 (5 bases). The V and J ends lost 2 bases and 6 bases respectively, with 6 bases between them. The CDR3 covers 12 residues. Germline CDR1 and CDR2: MNHNY and SVGAGI (reference sequence). For the CDR3, the DNA is TGTGCCAGCAGTTACGAGCGGGATACGCAGTATTTT. This sequence encodes CASSYERDTQYF.

This chain links TRBV11-2 with TRBJ2-3, with 10 bases fitting TRBD2. The V gene's germline CDR1 is SGHAT and CDR2 FQNNGV. J gave up 1 base and V 8 bases, and 3 bases lay outside the gene matches. The CDR3 is made up of 14 amino acids. CDR3 amino acids: CASGTSGGTDTQYF. CDR3 coding DNA: TGTGCCAGCGGCACTAGCGGGGGCACAGATACGCAGTATTTT.

The chain recombines TRBV5-8 with TRBJ2-7; tentative D call: TRBD2 (5 bases). Germline CDR1 reads SGHTS; CDR2 reads YDEGEE. V shed 2 bases and J shed 4 bases, with 10 bases lying between them. The CDR3 spans 13 residues. As DNA, the CDR3 is TGTGCCAGCAGCTTATCGGGGTTGTACGAGCAGTACTTC. It codes for CASSLSGLYEQYF.

This chain uses TRBV9 with TRBJ2-7, with 7 bases lining up with TRBD2. V was clipped by 2 bases and J by 7 bases; unmatched bases: 6. The CDR3 is 13 amino acids. Germline V gives CDR1 SGDLS, CDR2 YYNGEE. The CDR3 coding sequence is TGTGCCAGCAGCGTCCAGCCTAGCGGAGAGCAGTACTTC. As protein: CASSVQPSGEQYF. The full variable domain, rest sourced from reference TRBV9 and TRBJ2-7, is DSGVTQTPKHLITATGQRVTLRCSPRSGDLSVYWYQQSLDQGLQFLIQYYNGEERAKGNILERFSAQQFPDLHSELNLSSLELGDSALYFCASSVQPSGEQYFGPGTRLTVT.

The CDR3 spells CASSLAGSTDTQYF. DNA of the CDR3: TGCGCCAGCAGTCTAGCGGGGTCAACAGATACGCAGTATTTT. V is TRBV10-1 and J is TRBJ2-3; 9 nucleotides line up with TRBD2. Germline CDR1 reads WNHNN; CDR2 reads SYGVQD (reference sequence). This CDR3 contains 14 residues. The junction had 3 bases not matched to a gene; V was cut back by 5 bases and J by 3 bases.

The gene calls are TRBV7-8 and TRBJ1-2; D not resolved. The CDR3 is made up of 12 amino acids. V dropped 1 base and J dropped 5 bases, with 5 bases sitting between them. The germline V gene has CDR1 SGHVS and CDR2 FQNEAQ. CDR3 nucleotides: TGTGCCAGCAGCTTAGAAGGGTATGGCTACACCTTC. Its protein is CASSLEGYGYTF.

The V call is TRBV7-2, the J call TRBJ2-1, with D possibly matching TRBD1 (7 bases). V was trimmed by 1 base and J by 15 bases, leaving 13 bases between them. This CDR3 has 12 residues. Per germline, CDR1 SGHTA and CDR2 FQGNSA. CDR3 region: CASSLGGDSRFF. Here the CDR3 DNA reads TGTGCCAGCAGCTTAGGGGGGGACAGCCGGTTCTTC.

This sequence joins TRBV2 and TRBJ1-5; D remains unclear. The CDR3 is made up of 11 amino acids. V lost 3 bases and J lost 9, with 6 bases in between. Germline values: CDR1 SNHLY, CDR2 FYNNEI. CDR3: CASSDKRPQHF. The CDR3 DNA reads as TGTGCCAGCAGTGACAAGCGGCCCCAGCATTTT.

This clone was counted once. The V call is TRBV28, the J call TRBJ1-6, with D tentatively TRBD1 (5 bases). The CDR3 extends over 13 amino acids. V shed 8 bases and J shed 7 bases, with 12 bases lying between them. CDR1 MDHEN and CDR2 SYDVKM come from the germline V gene. The CDR3 reads CASVGDPNSPLHF. CDR3 nucleotide sequence: TGTGCCAGCGTCGGGGACCCGAATTCACCCCTCCACTTT.

The CDR3 coding sequence is TGTGCCAGCAGGGTTTCCCCCGGGCACAGGAACACTGAAGCTTTCTTT. It translates to CASRVSPGHRNTEAFF. The chain is built from TRBV28 and TRBJ1-1; D is ambiguous. The CDR3 consists of 16 residues. CDR1 is MDHEN and CDR2 is SYDVKM in the germline V gene. Trimming left V 6 bases short and J 1 base short, with 18 bases between.

The chain carries TRBV5-1 and TRBJ2-6; D unclear. The length of the CDR3 is 16 residues. V lost 1 base, J lost 1 base, and 9 bases lay in between. Germline lookup yields CDR1 SGHRS and CDR2 YFSETQ. The CDR3 DNA follows: TGCGCCAGCAGCTTGCCGGGTGTTTCTGGGGCCAACGTCCTGACTTTC. The encoded protein is CASSLPGVSGANVLTF.